This record covers a single TCR beta chain. These data are taken from a study of control samples from healthy donors and cancer patients. Sequenced by immunoSEQ multiplex PCR; TCRdb stores in-frame clones only, minus some. Here the sample spans 130,000 or so clones, about 90% being singletons. This CDR3 comprises 15 residues. The germline V gene encodes CDR1 SNHLY and CDR2 FYNNEI. V was clipped by 2 bases and J by 3 bases, with 11 bases between them. The receptor's source is a man in his 60s in good health. Sample: blood. This chain uses TRBV2 with TRBJ1-5; D is unclear. The CDR3 DNA reads TGTGCCAGCAGTGAACGGGGAATAAACAATCAGCCCCAGCATTTT. Protein: CASSERGINNQPQHF. The complete variable domain, with remaining parts taken from reference TRBV2 and TRBJ1-5, reads EPEVTQTPSHQVTQMGQEVILRCVPISNHLYFYWYRQILGQKVEFLVSFYNNEISEKSEIFDDQFSVERPDGSNFTLKIRSTKLEDSAMYFCASSERGINNQPQHFGDGTRLSIL.